This T cell receptor beta chain was sequenced in a study of T cell responses to AZD1222 COVID-19 vaccine (dated by TCRdb to the early 2020s). In terms of the full investigation: TCR sequencing covered more than 230 trial participants: 207 given two doses of AZD1222 and approximately 26 given two doses of MenACWY control vaccine. Trial participants were enrolled by age into subgroups of 18-55, 56-69 and 70-plus years, and about 150, 27 and 61 TCR-sequenced participants, respectively, were included in these subgroups. The research as a whole found: A significant rise in spike-specific TCR breadth and depth was observed after two AZD1222 doses relative to day 0 and relative to MenACWY recipients. The 56-69-year group was small, and its depth increase did not reach significance, likely because of low power. No day 14 peak-response samples were available, so repertoires were characterized only after the peak T cell response. Participants were mostly white British and included more females than males, and it was suggested by the authors that clonal diversity may have been underestimated. Only 5 to 7 AZD1222 recipients were SARS-CoV-2 seropositive at baseline, limiting conclusions about previously exposed vaccinees. Epitopes outside the regions mutated in the B.1.351 and B.1.1.7 variants were reportedly recognized by nearly half of the unique spike-specific TCRs. CD4 TCRs associated with the vaccine covered the entire spike protein, and the dominant responses were in regions 160-218 and 743-854.

According to the study, the label for this sample's time point signals: about 28 days (+/-7) after the second vaccine dose. AZD1222 recipients whose second dose came at about 4 weeks and those whose second dose came at about 12 weeks were combined into one group, since spike-specific TCR depth and breadth did not differ between the two schedules. The vaccinee samples were drawn from two UK trials, COV001 and COV002, one of which was a single-blind randomized controlled phase 2/3 trial testing AZD1222 (ChAdOx1 nCoV-19) in healthy adults. Trial participant PBMC samples were collected at day 0 and day 28 after the second dose for TCRbeta chain sequencing. About this clone itself: Its recognized antigen is unknown. Base quality data are lacking; no much larger clone is found one base away.

The CDR3 regions of human TCRbeta chains were subjected to immunosequencing. The published analysis was carried out like this. TCRs in the repertoires were compared against a reference library of SARS-CoV-2-specific TCRs that had been generated with the MIRA antigen-specificity platform. Breadth was defined as the fraction of unique TCRs that were SARS-CoV-2-associated. Depth was defined as the fraction of total T cells that were SARS-CoV-2-associated. Using the MIRA data, each spike-specific TCR was mapped to the spike region that the TCR reacts to and placed in a CD4 or CD8 class. Log10-transformed breadth and depth values were compared by one-way ANOVA with Sidak's multiple comparisons tests. This immuneACCESS table, as held by TCRdb, lists in-frame sequences with V and J called but not all clones. Of the missing ones, under half trace to an unresolved V gene in checked studies; the others have no known cause. V and J calls and clone size follow that table, whereas D and trimming were derived from the DNA. The sample table lists roughly 51,000 clones, 65% to 90% of them with a count of one. 5.5% to 8% of the sample lies in the top ten.

The input for sequencing was peripheral blood, taken 28 days after the second AZD1222 dose. The sequence derives from an adult who received the AZD1222 COVID-19 vaccine.

The DNA is TGTGCCAGCAGCCACCCTGTAATGGTAGCGGGAGGAGATACGCAGTATTTT. This codes for CASSHPVMVAGGDTQYF. The rearrangement combines TRBV4-2 with TRBJ2-3; the junction holds 10 bases that match TRBD2. V is pruned by 3 bases and J by 5 bases, leaving 11 bases of the junction without a gene match. Taken from the germline V gene, the CDR1 and CDR2 loops are LGHNA and YNFKEQ. From the cysteine through the phenylalanine, the CDR3 covers 17 amino acids. CDR3 DNA is the only sequence kept; it has 51 bases, read in frame from the first base.